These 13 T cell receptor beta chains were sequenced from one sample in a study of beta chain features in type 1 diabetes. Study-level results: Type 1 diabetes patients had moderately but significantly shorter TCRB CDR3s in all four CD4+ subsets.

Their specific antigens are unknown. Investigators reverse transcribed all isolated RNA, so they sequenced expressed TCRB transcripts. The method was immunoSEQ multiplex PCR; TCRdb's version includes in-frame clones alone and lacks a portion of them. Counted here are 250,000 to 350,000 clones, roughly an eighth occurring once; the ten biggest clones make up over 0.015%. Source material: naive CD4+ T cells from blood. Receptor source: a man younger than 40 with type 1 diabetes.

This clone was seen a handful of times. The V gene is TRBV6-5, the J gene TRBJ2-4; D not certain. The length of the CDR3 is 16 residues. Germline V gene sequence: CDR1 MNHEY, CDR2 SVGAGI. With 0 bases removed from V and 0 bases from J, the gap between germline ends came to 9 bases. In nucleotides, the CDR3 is TGTGCCAGCAGTTACTCGATCGGTTTAGCCAAAAACATTCAGTACTTC. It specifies CASSYSIGLAKNIQYF.

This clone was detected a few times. CDR3 residues: CASRSAGARGNTEAFF. The DNA for the CDR3 is TGTGCCAGCAGGTCGGCGGGGGCTAGGGGGAACACTGAAGCTTTCTTT. This chain connects TRBV28 to TRBJ1-1; TRBD1 might be the D (6 bases). V lost 6 bases to trimming and J lost 1 base, with 18 bases between them. Germline loops: CDR1 MDHEN, CDR2 SYDVKM. The CDR3 runs 16 residues.

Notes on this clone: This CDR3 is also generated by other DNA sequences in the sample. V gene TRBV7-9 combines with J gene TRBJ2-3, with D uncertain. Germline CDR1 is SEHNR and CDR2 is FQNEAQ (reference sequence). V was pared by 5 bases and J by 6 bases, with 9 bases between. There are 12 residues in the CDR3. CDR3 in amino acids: CASSPGSDTQYF. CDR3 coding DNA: TGTGCCAGCAGCCCCGGTTCTGATACGCAGTATTTT.

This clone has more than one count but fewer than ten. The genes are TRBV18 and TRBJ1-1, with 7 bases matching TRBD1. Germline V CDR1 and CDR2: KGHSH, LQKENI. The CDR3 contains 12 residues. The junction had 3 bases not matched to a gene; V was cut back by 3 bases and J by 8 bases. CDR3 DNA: TGTGCCAGCTCACCGGGACAGAAAGAAGCTTTCTTT. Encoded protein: CASSPGQKEAFF. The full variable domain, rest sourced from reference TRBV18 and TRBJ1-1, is NAGVMQNPRHLVRRRGQEARLRCSPMKGHSHVYWYRQLPEEGLKFMVYLQKENIIDESGMPKERFSAEFPKEGPSILRIQQVVRGDSAAYFCASSPGQKEAFFGQGTRLTVV.

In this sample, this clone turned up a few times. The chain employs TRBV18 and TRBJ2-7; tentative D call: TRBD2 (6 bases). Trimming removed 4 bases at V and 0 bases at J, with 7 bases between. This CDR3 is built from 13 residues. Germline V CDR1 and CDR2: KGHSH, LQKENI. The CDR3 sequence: CASSLADSYEQYF. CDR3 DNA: TGTGCCAGCTCACTAGCGGACTCCTACGAGCAGTACTTC.

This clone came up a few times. For the CDR3, the DNA is TGCGCCAGCAGCTTTACAGGGGGGCAGAACACCGGGGAGCTGTTTTTT. It yields the protein CASSFTGGQNTGELFF. This sequence joins TRBV5-1 and TRBJ2-2, with 8 bases identical to TRBD1. With 2 bases clipped from V and 1 base from J, the junction kept 4 bases outside the gene matches. From germline, CDR1 is SGHRS and CDR2 YFSETQ. The CDR3 has 16 residues.

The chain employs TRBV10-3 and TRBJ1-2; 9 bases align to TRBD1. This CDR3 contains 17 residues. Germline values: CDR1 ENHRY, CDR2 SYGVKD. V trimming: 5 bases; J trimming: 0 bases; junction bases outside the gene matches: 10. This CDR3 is CAISSPGQGQPNYGYTF. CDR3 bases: TGTGCCATCAGTTCTCCGGGACAGGGACAACCTAACTATGGCTACACCTTC.

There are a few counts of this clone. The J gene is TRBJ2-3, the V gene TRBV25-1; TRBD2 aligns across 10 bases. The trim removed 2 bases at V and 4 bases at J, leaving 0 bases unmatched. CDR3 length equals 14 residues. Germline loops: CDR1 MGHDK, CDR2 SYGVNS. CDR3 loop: CASSESGRADTQYF. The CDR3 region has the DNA TGTGCCAGCAGTGAAAGCGGGAGGGCAGATACGCAGTATTTT.

Here the CDR3 DNA reads TGTGCCAGCAGCCTATCGGAGCGGACGGTTCGGACCCAGTACTTC. It translates to CASSLSERTVRTQYF. The chain employs TRBV5-8 and TRBJ2-5, with D possibly TRBD2 on 5 matching bases. The CDR3 has 15 residues. Per the germline V gene, CDR1 is SGHTS and CDR2 is YDEGEE. Trimming removed 4 bases from V and 7 bases from J, with 20 bases in between.

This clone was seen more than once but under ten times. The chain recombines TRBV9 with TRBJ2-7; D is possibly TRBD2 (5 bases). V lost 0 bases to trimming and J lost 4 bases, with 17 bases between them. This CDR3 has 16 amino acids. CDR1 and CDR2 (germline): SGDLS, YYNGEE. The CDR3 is CASSVGLSGTLYEQYF. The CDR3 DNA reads TGTGCCAGCAGCGTAGGTTTAAGCGGAACCCTGTACGAGCAGTACTTC.

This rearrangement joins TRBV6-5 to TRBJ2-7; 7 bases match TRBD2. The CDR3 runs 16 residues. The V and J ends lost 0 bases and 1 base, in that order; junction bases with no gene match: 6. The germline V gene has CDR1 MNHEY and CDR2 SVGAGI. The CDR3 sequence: CASSYSPGLFSYEQYF. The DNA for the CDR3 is TGTGCCAGCAGTTACTCGCCGGGACTATTTTCCTACGAGCAGTACTTC.

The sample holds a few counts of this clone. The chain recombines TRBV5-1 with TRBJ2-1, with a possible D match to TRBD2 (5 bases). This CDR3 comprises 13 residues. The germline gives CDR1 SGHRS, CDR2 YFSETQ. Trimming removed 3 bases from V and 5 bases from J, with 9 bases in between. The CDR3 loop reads CASSWSGDNEQFF. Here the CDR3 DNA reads TGCGCCAGCAGCTGGAGCGGTGACAATGAGCAGTTCTTC.

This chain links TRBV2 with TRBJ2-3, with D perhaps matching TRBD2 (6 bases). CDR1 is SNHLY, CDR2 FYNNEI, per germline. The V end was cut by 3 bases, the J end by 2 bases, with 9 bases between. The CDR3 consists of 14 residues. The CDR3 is CASSEGLTTDTQYF. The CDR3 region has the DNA TGTGCCAGCAGTGAGGGACTGACCACAGATACGCAGTATTTT.